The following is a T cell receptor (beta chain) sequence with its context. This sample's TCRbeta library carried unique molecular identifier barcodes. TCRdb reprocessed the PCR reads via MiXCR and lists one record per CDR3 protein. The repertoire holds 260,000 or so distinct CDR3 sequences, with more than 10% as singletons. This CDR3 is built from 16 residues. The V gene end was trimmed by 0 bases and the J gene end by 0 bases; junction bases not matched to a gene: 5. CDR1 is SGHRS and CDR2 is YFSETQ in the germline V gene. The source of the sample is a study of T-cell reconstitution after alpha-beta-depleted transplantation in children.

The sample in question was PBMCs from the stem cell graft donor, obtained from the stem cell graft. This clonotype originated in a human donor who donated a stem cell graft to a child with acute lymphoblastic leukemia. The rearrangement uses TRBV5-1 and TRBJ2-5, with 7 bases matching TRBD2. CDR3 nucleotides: TGCGCCAGCAGCTTGGGTCCAGCGGGGAACCAAGAGACCCAGTACTTC. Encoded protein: CASSLGPAGNQETQYF. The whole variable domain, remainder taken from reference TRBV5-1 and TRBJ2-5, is KAGVTQTPRYLIKTRGQQVTLSCSPISGHRSVSWYQQTPGQGLQFLFEYFSETQRNKGNFPGRFSGRQFSNSRSEMNVSTLELGDSALYLCASSLGPAGNQETQYFGPGTRLLVL.